Presented here are 26 T cell receptor beta chains from one specimen sequenced in a study of OX40 agonist ivuxolimab in advanced cancers. The table came from immunoSEQ multiplex PCR; TCRdb's copy has only in-frame clones and leaves some out. The sample holds more than 50,000 clones, roughly nine tenths seen once. The sequences come from CD4+ or CD8+ T cells sorted from blood, collected in a trial of the OX40 agonist ivuxolimab. Every receptor here comes from an adult with an advanced solid tumor such as melanoma, head and neck, liver or kidney cancer.

V is TRBV7-2 and J is TRBJ2-2, with D unclear. There are 13 residues in the CDR3. V lost 5 bases to trimming and J lost 6 bases, with 10 bases between them. Looked up from germline, CDR1 is SGHTA and CDR2 is FQGNSA. CDR3 amino acids: CASSPRVAGELFF. DNA for the CDR3: TGTGCCAGCAGCCCACGGGTCGCCGGGGAGCTGTTTTTT.

V is TRBV25-1 and J is TRBJ2-3, with TRBD2 as a possible D gene (5 bases). This CDR3 is built from 15 residues. The germline V gene has CDR1 MGHDK and CDR2 SYGVNS. The V gene lost 5 bases and the J gene lost 2 bases, with 14 bases spanning the gap. The chain's CDR3 is CASSTLEAVTDTQYF. The CDR3 region has the DNA TGTGCCAGCAGTACCCTGGAGGCCGTCACAGATACGCAGTATTTT.

The V and J genes are TRBV19 and TRBJ2-6; no clear D. V was shortened by 5 bases and J by 2 bases, with 7 bases between the two germline ends. The germline V gene encodes CDR1 LNHDA and CDR2 SQIVND (reference sequence). This CDR3 is 14 amino acids long. CDR3 in amino acids: CASSAGTGANVLTF. In nucleotides, the CDR3 is TGTGCCAGTAGTGCCGGAACTGGGGCCAACGTCCTGACTTTC.

The V and J genes are TRBV2 and TRBJ2-2, with 9 bases aligning to TRBD2. With 0 bases clipped from V and 4 bases from J, the junction kept 6 bases outside the gene matches. In germline, CDR1 is SNHLY, CDR2 FYNNEI. The CDR3 runs 17 residues. The CDR3 DNA is TGTGCCAGCAGTGAAGCGGTCCTAGCGGGACTCACCGGGGAGCTGTTTTTT. Its protein is CASSEAVLAGLTGELFF.

This sequence joins TRBV29-1 and TRBJ1-1; D unresolved. Germline V gene lookup returns CDR1 SQVTM and CDR2 ANQGSEA. Trimming removed 1 base from V and 0 bases from J, with 3 bases in between. There are 12 residues in the CDR3. The CDR3 sequence is CSVEGVNTEAFF. The CDR3 nucleotides read TGCAGCGTTGAAGGGGTGAACACTGAAGCTTTCTTT. The whole variable domain, filled in from reference TRBV29-1 and TRBJ1-1, reads SAVISQKPSRDICQRGTSLTIQCQVDSQVTMMFWYRQQPGQSLTLIATANQGSEATYESGFVIDKFPISRPNLTFSTLTVSNMSPEDSSIYLCSVEGVNTEAFFGQGTRLTVV.

V gene TRBV10-3 combines with J gene TRBJ2-3; 8 nucleotides agree with TRBD2. CDR3 length equals 13 residues. V lost 10 bases to trimming and J lost 4 bases; unmatched junction nucleotides: 7. CDR1 and CDR2 from the germline V gene are ENHRY and SYGVKD. The CDR3 region has the DNA TGTGCCACAGCGGGGGAGTTCGCAGATACGCAGTATTTT. This translates into CATAGEFADTQYF.

This rearrangement joins TRBV27 to TRBJ2-3; 8 nucleotides align to TRBD2. The CDR3 length is 16 residues. After removal of 5 bases from V and 2 bases from J, the junction contained 9 bases not matched to a gene. Germline CDR1 reads MNHEY; CDR2 reads SMNVEV (reference sequence). CDR3 in DNA: TGTGCCAGCAGTAAGCGAGCGGGAGCTACCACAGATACGCAGTATTTT. Protein sequence: CASSKRAGATTDTQYF.

This chain connects TRBV15 to TRBJ2-1; TRBD2 is a possible D gene (5 bases). The CDR3 totals 13 residues. Germline V CDR1 and CDR2: LNHNV, YYDKDF (reference sequence). Between the trimmed V and J ends, which lost 5 bases and 5 bases, there was a span of 10 bases. The CDR3 bases are TGTGCCACCAGCGCTGACGGGGACAATGAGCAGTTCTTC. Translated: CATSADGDNEQFF. Full variable domain (outside the CDR3, taken from reference TRBV15 and TRBJ2-1): DAMVIQNPRYQVTQFGKPVTLSCSQTLNHNVMYWYQQKSSQAPKLLFHYYDKDFNNEADTPDNFQSRRPNTSFCFLDIRSPGLGDTAMYLCATSADGDNEQFFGPGTRLTVL.

This clone was recorded a few times. V gene TRBV18 combines with J gene TRBJ1-1; the D gene is possibly TRBD1 (5 bases). Germline V CDR1 and CDR2: KGHSH, LQKENI. This CDR3 contains 13 residues. Trimming cost V 6 bases and J 4 bases, with 12 bases left between them. The DNA for the CDR3 is TGTGCCAGCTCTCGGGGGGAGGGCACTGAAGCTTTCTTT. It specifies CASSRGEGTEAFF.

This chain joins TRBV5-1 and TRBJ1-3; D remains unclear. Trimming stripped 4 bases from V and 0 bases from J, with 14 bases between. The CDR3 spans 16 residues. Germline lookup yields CDR1 SGHRS and CDR2 YFSETQ. The CDR3 region has the DNA TGCGCCAGCAGCCTCAGGTCGGGGAGCTCTGGAAACACCATATATTTT. Translating it yields CASSLRSGSSGNTIYF.

This sequence joins TRBV12-5 and TRBJ2-1, with a possible D match to TRBD2 (7 bases). Germline V lookup: CDR1 LGHNT, CDR2 FRNRAP. V dropped 2 bases and J dropped 4 bases, with 15 bases sitting between them. The CDR3 contains 16 residues. The CDR3 region is CASGLSAGRGYNEQFF. The CDR3 DNA reads TGTGCTAGTGGTTTGTCAGCGGGGAGGGGGTACAATGAGCAGTTCTTC.

The V gene is TRBV10-3, the J gene TRBJ1-2, with D possibly being TRBD1 (5 bases). V gave up 4 bases and J gave up 6 bases, with 9 bases separating them. CDR1 is ENHRY, CDR2 SYGVKD, per germline. CDR3 length: 12 amino acids. CDR3 DNA: TGTGCCATCAGTGGGGGCGGTGATGGCTACACCTTC. Its protein product is CAISGGGDGYTF.

The V and J genes are TRBV7-3 and TRBJ2-5, with D possibly TRBD1 on 5 matching bases. The CDR3 is 14 residues long. Germline lookup yields CDR1 SGHTA and CDR2 FQGTGA. The V end was cut by 0 bases, the J end by 12 bases, with 17 bases between. CDR3 nucleotide sequence: TGTGCCAGCAGCTTAACCCCCGGTGGGGCGTGGAAGTACTTC. Translated, it gives CASSLTPGGAWKYF.

V gene TRBV7-8 combines with J gene TRBJ2-5; D remains ambiguous. Germline CDR1 is SGHVS and CDR2 is FQNEAQ. Deletions cut 1 base from V and 4 bases from J, with 10 bases between. The CDR3 totals 14 residues. For the CDR3, the DNA is TGTGCCAGCAGCTTAGGGCCTCTCGCAGAGACCCAGTACTTC. Encoded protein: CASSLGPLAETQYF.

This chain joins TRBV7-2 and TRBJ1-5; D is ambiguous. CDR1 is SGHTA and CDR2 is FQGNSA in the germline V gene. The V end was cut by 1 base, the J end by 0 bases, with 13 bases between. This CDR3 comprises 17 residues. CDR3 sequence (DNA): TGTGCCAGCAGCTTAGTTGGCCAGACGTATAGCAATCAGCCCCAGCATTTT. This encodes CASSLVGQTYSNQPQHF.

The chain recombines TRBV5-8 with TRBJ1-2; 9 bases align to TRBD1. V lost 6 bases and J lost 4; bases outside the gene matches: 7. CDR1 is SGHTS and CDR2 is YDEGEE in the germline V gene. CDR3 size: 14 residues. In nucleotides, the CDR3 is TGTGCCAGCAACACAGGGGGCGTGGGCTATGGCTACACCTTC. It yields the protein CASNTGGVGYGYTF. Full variable domain (missing parts from reference TRBV5-8 and TRBJ1-2): EAGVTQSPTHLIKTRGQQATLRCSPISGHTSVYWYQQALGLGLQFLLWYDEGEERNRGNFPPRFSGRQFPNYSSELNVNALELEDSALYLCASNTGGVGYGYTFGSGTRLTVV.

The chain carries TRBV15 and TRBJ2-5; TRBD2 aligns across 7 bases. CDR1 and CDR2 from the germline V gene are LNHNV and YYDKDF (reference sequence). V lost 1 base to trimming and J lost 5 bases; unmatched junction nucleotides: 7. There are 15 residues in the CDR3. CDR3 sequence reads: CATSRGGGGSETQYF. For the CDR3, the DNA is TGTGCCACCAGCAGAGGGGGGGGAGGTTCGGAGACCCAGTACTTC.

This sequence joins TRBV5-6 and TRBJ2-7, with D perhaps TRBD2 (5 bases). The CDR3 loop spans 14 amino acids. Germline-derived CDR1 and CDR2 are SGHDT and YYEEEE. Trimming took 1 base from V and 2 from J, leaving 10 bases between them. In DNA, the CDR3 is TGTGCCAGCAGCTTGTCTAGCTGGACCTACGAGCAGTACTTC. This translates into CASSLSSWTYEQYF.

CDR3 sequence (DNA): TGTGCCAGTATTCACGACACTAACACTGAAGCTTTCTTT. Its translation is CASIHDTNTEAFF. V gene TRBV19 combines with J gene TRBJ1-1; D not certain. V lost 7 bases, J lost 2 bases, and 11 bases lay in between. The CDR3 has 13 residues. Germline assignment: CDR1 LNHDA and CDR2 SQIVND (reference sequence).

The J gene is TRBJ1-1, the V gene TRBV28; a weak D match, TRBD1 (6 bases). This CDR3 contains 14 residues. Germline V gives CDR1 MDHEN, CDR2 SYDVKM. V lost 6 bases and J 11 bases, leaving 22 bases between the germline ends. CDR3 region: CASSPGAGEIWAFF. DNA for the CDR3: TGTGCCAGCAGCCCTGGGGCAGGGGAGATATGGGCTTTCTTT.

This chain joins TRBV2 and TRBJ2-2; TRBD2 aligns across 16 bases. The CDR3 covers 18 residues. Losses at the gene ends were 3 bases for V and 4 bases for J; bases not matched to a gene: 5. Germline CDR1 reads SNHLY; CDR2 reads FYNNEI. CDR3 coding DNA: TGTGCCAGCAGTGAGGGACTAGCGGGGGGGCCAGGCACCGGGGAGCTGTTTTTT. Its protein product is CASSEGLAGGPGTGELFF. The whole variable domain, filled in from reference TRBV2 and TRBJ2-2, reads EPEVTQTPSHQVTQMGQEVILRCVPISNHLYFYWYRQILGQKVEFLVSFYNNEISEKSEIFDDQFSVERPDGSNFTLKIRSTKLEDSAMYFCASSEGLAGGPGTGELFFGEGSRLTVL.

As DNA, the CDR3 is TGTGCCAGCAGTTCTGGCCATGCCCTTAGTCGGTATTTT. Its translation: CASSSGHALSRYF. The V call is TRBV27, the J call TRBJ2-3; no reliable D call. V shed 4 bases and J shed 14 bases, with 19 bases lying between them. CDR3 length equals 13 residues. Germline V gene sequence: CDR1 MNHEY, CDR2 SMNVEV (reference sequence).

This chain links TRBV11-3 with TRBJ2-2, with D uncertain. V lost 3 bases and J 1 base, leaving 6 bases between the germline ends. CDR1 and CDR2 from the germline V gene are SGHNT and YENEEA. The CDR3 runs 14 residues. For the CDR3, the DNA is TGTGCCAGCAGCTTCGTAGGGAACACCGGGGAGCTGTTTTTT. Translated, it gives CASSFVGNTGELFF.

The chain recombines TRBV6-4 with TRBJ1-2, with TRBD1 matching 9 bases. Unmatched junction bases numbered 6, after V lost 4 bases and J lost 6 bases. This CDR3 spans 14 amino acids. Germline values: CDR1 MRHNA, CDR2 SNTAGT. The CDR3 here is CASSAMTGGNGYTF. CDR3 nucleotides: TGTGCCAGCAGTGCCATGACAGGGGGTAATGGCTACACCTTC.

This rearrangement joins TRBV15 to TRBJ1-1; D remains unclear. Between the trimmed V and J ends, which lost 0 bases and 0 bases, there was a span of 11 bases. In germline, CDR1 is LNHNV, CDR2 YYDKDF (reference sequence). The CDR3 has 16 residues. The CDR3 DNA reads as TGTGCCACCAGCAGAGATGTAGATACAATGAACACTGAAGCTTTCTTT. The encoded protein is CATSRDVDTMNTEAFF.

J is TRBJ1-6 and V is TRBV6-5; a possible D gene is TRBD1 (6 bases). The length of the CDR3 is 15 residues. V was cut by 5 bases and J by 10 bases, with 18 bases left in between. In germline, CDR1 is MNHEY, CDR2 SVGAGI. The CDR3 spells CASSTGVQGPSPLHF. CDR3 DNA sequence: TGTGCCAGCAGTACGGGGGTACAGGGTCCGTCACCCCTCCACTTT.